The sequence of this T cell receptor (beta chain) was determined in a study of T cells after yellow fever vaccination. V dropped 1 base and J dropped 4; count of bases not matched to a gene: 12. Germline CDR1 is SGHTA and CDR2 is FQGNSA. CDR3 size: 18 residues. This clonotype has at least ten counts. Its target is unknown. The 5'RACE template-switching step produced TCR cDNA and added a universal primer site and UMIs. TCRdb analysed the 5' RACE reads with MiXCR anew, one entry per CDR3 protein. The sample consists of under 400,000 distinct CDR3 sequences, around 12% of them appearing once. Points from the study as a whole: A small share of clonotypes appeared in both CD4 and CD8 compartments.

This TCR was sampled from a man in his late teens or twenties who received the YFV17D yellow fever vaccine. The chain couples TRBV7-2 to TRBJ2-1; 8 positions match TRBD2. Sequencing used CD4+ T cells sorted from PBMCs, obtained 15 days after the yellow fever booster vaccination. Here the CDR3 DNA reads TGTGCCAGCAGCTTAGTTGCCCTTACTAGCGGATTTTACAATGAGCAGTTCTTC. This codes for CASSLVALTSGFYNEQFF.